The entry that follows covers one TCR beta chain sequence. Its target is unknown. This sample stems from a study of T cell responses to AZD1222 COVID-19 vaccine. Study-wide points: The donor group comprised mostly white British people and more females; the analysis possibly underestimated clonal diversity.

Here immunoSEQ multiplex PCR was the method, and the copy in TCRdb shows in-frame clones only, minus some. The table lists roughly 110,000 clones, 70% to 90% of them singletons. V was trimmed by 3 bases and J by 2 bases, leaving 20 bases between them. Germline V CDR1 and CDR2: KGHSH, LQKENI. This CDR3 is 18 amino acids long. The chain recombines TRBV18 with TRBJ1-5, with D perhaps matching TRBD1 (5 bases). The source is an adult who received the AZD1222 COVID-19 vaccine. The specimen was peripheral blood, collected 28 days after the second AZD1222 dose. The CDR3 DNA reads TGTGCCAGCTCACCCGCGTCAAGGGGCGCCGGTGGCAATCAGCCCCAGCATTTT. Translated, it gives CASSPASRGAGGNQPQHF.